This TCR beta chain was captured by sequencing in a study of T cells in Graves' hyperthyroidism and ophthalmopathy. Study-level results: Appearing also in blood were most of the thyroid clonotypes expanded above 0.001.

From germline, CDR1 is SGHDT and CDR2 YYEEEE. Deletions cut 0 bases from V and 5 bases from J, with 8 bases between. The CDR3 sequence is 13 residues long. Uncontrolled infection, other autoimmune disease, pregnancy or lactation led to exclusion. In making diagnoses, clinical symptoms, serum thyroxine and TRAb, thyroid ultrasound and orbital computed tomography were all used. Sampled blood dates from first hyperthyroidism diagnosis, and it precedes any ophthalmopathy symptoms. Points on this clonotype: The antigen remains unidentified.

Amplified regions were TCR beta CDR3 sequences from RNA transcripts. A set of HTBI primers served as the primers for a first-round RT-PCR of the TCR CDR3. Via MiXCR, TCRdb re-called the multiplex PCR reads, giving one row per CDR3 protein. The data show over 200,000 distinct CDR3 sequences, just over 14% seen once. The clonotype comes from a woman aged 40 to 50 with Graves' hyperthyroidism that later progressed to Graves' ophthalmopathy. V is TRBV5-6 and J is TRBJ2-5; D tentatively reads TRBD1 or TRBD2 (5 bases each). The sample was blood. The CDR3 spells CASSLGGSETQYF. For the CDR3, the DNA is TGTGCCAGCAGCTTGGGGGGGTCGGAGACCCAGTACTTC.